Listed below are T cell receptor beta chains from one sample, sequenced in a study of cytomegalovirus exposure and HLA in healthy donors. Sequencing was performed with immunoSEQ multiplex PCR; in TCRdb, only in-frame clones are kept and a portion is missing. The sample consists of some 150,000 clones, 73% of them appearing once. The sample consisted of PBMCs. These receptor sequences come from a human donor in good health. The CDR3 runs from the conserved cysteine through the conserved F or W. A D gene is named only where the DNA matches it firmly. Clone size is stated in some rows and not others, as once, few, many or a class when expanded.

v_gene	d_gene	j_gene	abundance	CDR3aa	CDR3nt
TRBV15	.	TRBJ2-5	.	CATSSRLGGYETQYF	TGTGCCACCAGCAGTAGACTAGGAGGCTACGAGACCCAGTACTTC
TRBV6-1	TRBD2	TRBJ2-7	.	CASSEWGGSYEQYF	TGTGCCAGCAGTGAATGGGGGGGATCCTACGAGCAGTACTTC
TRBV6-1	.	TRBJ1-6	.	CASTRGYSPLHF	TGTGCCAGCACAAGGGGCTATTCACCCCTCCACTTT
TRBV7-9	.	TRBJ1-1	.	CASSFPSAAGSRATEAFF	TGTGCCAGCAGCTTTCCCTCCGCCGCGGGGAGTCGCGCCACTGAAGCTTTCTTT
TRBV19	TRBD1	TRBJ1-4	.	CASKDWGQGYEKLFF	TGTGCCAGTAAGGATTGGGGACAGGGGTATGAAAAACTGTTTTTT
TRBV30	TRBD2	TRBJ2-3	.	CAWSSTSGRVADTQYF	TGTGCCTGGAGTTCGACTAGCGGGAGGGTGGCAGATACGCAGTATTTT
TRBV15	.	TRBJ1-4	.	CATSRGGLNEKLFF	TGTGCCACCAGCAGAGGGGGCTTGAATGAAAAACTGTTTTTT
TRBV10-2	.	TRBJ2-5	.	CASSETAGTQYF	TGCGCCAGCAGTGAGACGGCGGGAACCCAGTACTTC
TRBV28	TRBD2	TRBJ2-5	.	CASSSPSSGETQYF	TGTGCCAGCAGTTCCCCCTCTAGCGGGGAGACCCAGTACTTC
TRBV2	.	TRBJ1-5	.	CASSPQINQPQHF	TGTGCCAGCAGTCCACAGATCAATCAGCCCCAGCATTTT
TRBV9	TRBD2	TRBJ2-7	few	CASSEGAGGPRGLAQYF	TGTGCCAGCAGCGAGGGAGCGGGAGGTCCTCGAGGGCTTGCGCAGTACTTC
TRBV5-4	.	TRBJ2-1	.	CASSLEGRGDNEQFF	TGTGCCAGCAGCTTGGAAGGCAGGGGAGACAATGAGCAGTTCTTC
TRBV7-2	TRBD2	TRBJ2-2	.	CASSLASGVNGELFF	TGTGCCAGCAGCTTGGCTAGCGGGGTTAACGGGGAGCTGTTTTTT
TRBV2	TRBD2	TRBJ2-7	.	CASSRLAGGGKQYF	TGTGCCAGCAGTAGACTAGCGGGGGGGGGAAAGCAGTACTTC
TRBV14	TRBD2	TRBJ2-1	.	CASSPLAGGPLEQFF	TGTGCCAGCAGCCCGTTAGCGGGAGGGCCGTTAGAGCAGTTCTTC
TRBV5-1	.	TRBJ2-7	.	CASSLDRDYEQYF	TGCGCCAGCAGCTTGGACAGGGACTACGAGCAGTACTTC
TRBV28	TRBD1	TRBJ1-2	.	CASSEPGQGAFSYGYTF	TGTGCCAGCAGTGAACCGGGACAGGGGGCTTTCAGCTATGGCTACACCTTC
TRBV7-9	TRBD1	TRBJ2-7	few	CASSSRNPGQAYEQYF	TGTGCCAGCAGCTCGAGAAATCCGGGACAGGCCTACGAGCAGTACTTC
TRBV5-4	.	TRBJ2-3	few	CASSSSENTQYF	TGTGCCAGCTCTTCTAGCGAGAATACGCAGTATTTT
TRBV28	.	TRBJ2-7	.	CASSYRCREYF	TGTGCCAGCAGTTACCGGTGCAGGGAGTACTTC
TRBV19	TRBD1	TRBJ2-1	.	CASSTSGGLYNEQFF	TGTGCCAGTAGTACGTCAGGGGGCCTTTACAATGAGCAGTTCTTC
TRBV5-4	TRBD1	TRBJ1-1	.	CASSPEGDRANTEAFF	TGTGCCAGCAGCCCGGAGGGGGACAGGGCAAACACTGAAGCTTTCTTT
TRBV2	TRBD1	TRBJ2-2	.	CASSEQGANTGELFF	TGTGCCAGCAGTGAACAGGGGGCTAACACCGGGGAGCTGTTTTTT
TRBV19	.	TRBJ1-1	.	CASSIRQGSGTEAFF	TGTGCCAGTAGTATCCGGCAGGGCTCCGGCACTGAAGCTTTCTTT
TRBV29-1	TRBD1	TRBJ2-7	.	CSVIDRGGEQYF	TGCAGCGTTATAGACAGGGGGGGCGAGCAGTACTTC
TRBV2	.	TRBJ1-3	.	CASSQGLLSGNTIYF	TGTGCCAGCAGCCAAGGACTGCTCTCTGGAAACACCATATATTTT
TRBV28	TRBD1	TRBJ1-5	.	CASSDRRGLAGLNQPQHF	TGTGCCAGCAGTGACAGGAGGGGGCTAGCTGGCCTCAATCAGCCCCAGCATTTT
TRBV7-9	TRBD2	TRBJ2-2	.	CASSSPSGNNGELFF	TGTGCCAGCAGTAGTCCAAGCGGGAATAACGGGGAGCTGTTTTTT
TRBV19	TRBD1	TRBJ1-1	.	CASTFLTGATEAFF	TGTGCCAGTACCTTCTTGACAGGGGCGACTGAAGCTTTCTTT
TRBV13	TRBD1	TRBJ2-5	.	CASSLNRGKTQYF	TGTGCCAGCAGCTTAAACAGGGGGAAGACCCAGTACTTC
TRBV6-1	.	TRBJ1-2	.	CASSEDPTAYGYTF	TGTGCCAGCAGTGAAGATCCGACAGCCTATGGCTACACCTTC
TRBV2	TRBD2	TRBJ2-7	.	CASSPRASGSWPEQYF	TGTGCCAGCAGCCCGAGGGCTAGCGGGAGTTGGCCCGAGCAGTACTTC
TRBV5-6	.	TRBJ1-5	.	CASRRAGGQPQHF	TGTGCCAGCAGGAGGGCCGGCGGGCAGCCCCAGCATTTT
TRBV5-1	.	TRBJ1-2	.	CASSFAERNGYTF	TGCGCCAGCAGCTTTGCGGAGCGGAATGGCTACACCTTC
TRBV15	.	TRBJ2-7	.	CATSRDPVAGAYEQYF	TGTGCCACCAGCAGAGACCCCGTTGCGGGCGCCTACGAGCAGTACTTC
TRBV5-4	TRBD2	TRBJ2-1	.	CATQEASGSTEQFF	TGTGCCACACAGGAGGCTAGCGGGAGTACTGAGCAGTTCTTC
TRBV6-1	.	TRBJ2-3	.	CASTSQGFDTQYF	TGTGCCAGCACCTCACAGGGTTTCGATACGCAGTATTTT
TRBV2	.	TRBJ2-3	few	CASSPALGTDTQYF	TGTGCCAGCAGCCCGGCACTAGGGACAGATACGCAGTATTTT
TRBV5-1	.	TRBJ1-5	.	CASSLLGDQPQHF	TGCGCCAGCAGCTTGCTGGGAGATCAGCCCCAGCATTTT
TRBV6-1	.	TRBJ2-7	.	CASSEEAGPLYEQYF	TGTGCCAGCAGTGAAGAGGCAGGGCCCCTCTACGAGCAGTACTTC
TRBV18	TRBD1	TRBJ1-1	few	CASSPGQAEAFF	TGTGCCAGCTCACCAGGACAGGCTGAAGCTTTCTTT
TRBV11-3	.	TRBJ1-2	.	CASSLSLGREHGYTF	TGTGCCAGCAGCTTAAGTCTGGGGAGAGAACATGGCTACACCTTC
TRBV10-3	TRBD1	TRBJ2-3	.	CAISAQGASGDTQYF	TGTGCCATCAGTGCCCAGGGGGCATCGGGAGATACGCAGTATTTT
TRBV2	TRBD1	TRBJ2-7	.	CASSDPGTGRGEQYF	TGTGCCAGCAGTGATCCTGGGACAGGGAGGGGAGAGCAGTACTTC
TRBV5-1	.	TRBJ2-7	.	CASSPDRLAAYEQYF	TGCGCCAGCAGCCCCGATAGGCTAGCCGCCTACGAGCAGTACTTC
TRBV9	TRBD1	TRBJ2-7	.	CASSAYAGQGSIGSEQYF	TGTGCCAGCAGCGCATACGCGGGACAGGGGTCTATCGGTTCAGAGCAGTACTTC